This T cell receptor beta chain is from a study of shared clonotypes between healthy human individuals. CD8 cells classed as naive were CD45RO-negative and positively selected for CCR7, excluding terminally differentiated effector memory CD45RA+ cells. CDR1 and CDR2 (germline): SGHDT, YYEEEE. The germline V and J ends were trimmed by 4 bases and 8 bases, with 21 bases remaining between them. This CDR3 contains 15 residues. Study-wide results and caveats: Relative to memory subsets, naive subsets generally showed larger estimated richness. Clonotype sharing among donors, it was expected, would be affected by sequencing depth. Owing to a small donor count, the genetic and exposure-history diversity represented was limited.

In regard to this clone: As yet, its antigen is unknown.

Replicate PCRs for sorted subsets used roughly 200 ng DNA; this equaled 25,000 to 35,000 T cell genomes. Libraries were prepared by immunoSEQ multiplex PCR; TCRdb keeps only in-frame clonotypes and omits some of them. The sample has about 2 million clones, approximately 95% seen once. This receptor was obtained from a young man in good health. Material: naive CD8+ T cells sorted from blood. The chain recombines TRBV5-6 with TRBJ1-2; D perhaps matches TRBD1 (6 bases). The CDR3 spells CASSADSFRFQGYTF. The CDR3 region has the DNA TGTGCCAGCAGCGCGGACAGCTTTAGGTTCCAGGGCTACACCTTC.